This record concerns one TCR beta chain sequence. Its antigen remains unknown. The sample comes from a study of CD8 T cells in ankylosing spondylitis. Whole-study results and caveats: Earlier authors reported some of these motif variants in reactive arthritis synovial fluid and blood. Within peripheral blood, clones linked to disease were CD8+ and relatively rare.

Construction of TCR beta libraries was performed using quantitative 5'-RACE with molecular barcodes. From the 5' RACE reads, TCRdb called clonotypes with MiXCR, one entry per CDR3 protein. The profile shows 350,000 to 450,000 distinct CDR3 sequences, roughly 20% of them singletons. The germline V gene encodes CDR1 MDHEN and CDR2 SYDVKM. Trimming left V 7 bases short and J 2 bases short, with 17 bases between. The CDR3 covers 15 residues. The receptor comes from a male donor with ankylosing spondylitis or in good health (not recorded which). Sequences were obtained from blood, either unsorted or a sorted T cell fraction (not recorded which). The chain has TRBV28 and TRBJ1-2; possibly TRBD1 for D (6 bases). CDR3: CASTLPDRANYGYTF. The CDR3 DNA sequence: TGTGCCAGCACCCTCCCGGACAGAGCAAACTATGGCTACACCTTC.